This T cell receptor (beta chain) was captured by sequencing in a study of blood T cell repertoires in COVID-19. The protocol was immunoSEQ multiplex PCR, while the TCRdb copy is restricted to in-frame clones and leaves out a portion. There are under 150,000 clones in the sample; 84% occur only once, and 3.9% lies in the top ten. The length of the CDR3 is 11 residues. Germline loops: CDR1 MGHDK, CDR2 SYGVNS. V lost 6 bases, J lost 2 bases, and 4 bases lay in between. This sequence was found in a man between 50 and 59 years old in a cohort exposed to, infected with or recovered from COVID-19 (not recorded which). V and J are TRBV25-1 and TRBJ2-5; no reliable D call. What was sequenced was PBMCs or T cells enriched from blood (not recorded which). CDR3 in DNA: TGTGCCAGCAGGCGGCAAGAGACCCAGTACTTC. It encodes CASRRQETQYF.